The text below deals with one TCR beta chain. The data were obtained in a study of blood T cell repertoires in COVID-19. In the study overall: The samples span acute and convalescent COVID-19 from the United States, Italy and Spain. PBMCs, B-cell-depleted T cells, or T cells provided the cDNA or gDNA that made up the material.

Participants came from about 23 US areas, aged roughly 18 to 89 years. As handled by the study authors: For nucleated cells, counts were estimated from reference gene primer amplification. Assay: immunoSEQ multiplex PCR; the TCRdb copy retains only in-frame clones and omits some. V and J calls and clone size are as listed in that table; D and trimming were resolved from the DNA. Here the sample spans hundreds of thousands of clones, 80% to 90% being singletons. The TCR comes from a man aged 25-45 years who had recovered from COVID-19. The sequenced material came from PBMCs or T cells enriched from blood (not recorded which).

The CDR3 protein is CASSSPDSRYTEAFF. The CDR3 region has the DNA TGTGCCAGCAGTTCCCCCGACAGTCGGTACACTGAAGCTTTCTTT. The gene calls are TRBV6-2 or TRBV6-3 and TRBJ1-1; possibly TRBD1 for D (5 bases). The germline CDR1 and CDR2 sequences are MNHEY and SVGEGT. This CDR3 contains 15 residues. V lost 4 bases and J 3 bases, leaving 15 bases between the germline ends.